This T cell receptor beta chain was identified during a study of blood T cell repertoires in COVID-19. Study-wide background: Sample material is recorded as cDNA or gDNA derived from T cells, B-cell-depleted T cells, or PBMCs.

Germline V gene data show CDR1 as DFQATT and CDR2 as SNEGSKA (reference sequence). The ends were cut back, 5 bases at V and 3 bases at J, with 7 bases in the middle. The CDR3 has 11 amino acids. Method: immunoSEQ multiplex PCR; TCRdb's copy keeps in-frame clones and lacks some. The data hold 240,000 or so clones, with roughly nine tenths observed a single time. This sequence joins TRBV20-1 and TRBJ1-1; D call uncertain. Sequenced input: peripheral blood. The TCR was taken from a man aged 60 to 75 with acute or convalescent COVID-19. This chain's CDR3 is CSAERDTEAFF. In nucleotides, the CDR3 is TGCAGTGCTGAGAGGGACACTGAAGCTTTCTTT.